These 24 T cell receptor beta chains were all obtained from the same sample, sequenced in a study of T-cell memory formation after mild COVID-19. TCRdb re-called the 5' RACE reads through MiXCR, storing one row per CDR3 protein. The sample has roughly 600,000 distinct CDR3 sequences, roughly 17% seen once. Sample: PBMCs or a T cell subset sorted from them (not recorded which). These receptor sequences come from an adult woman who had mild COVID-19 (a few samples of this study predate the infection). Cell type and time point are not known.

The chain recombines TRBV11-3 with TRBJ2-3, with TRBD2 matching over 11 bases. The CDR3 runs 18 residues. Trimming removed 2 bases from V and 4 bases from J; junction bases left unmatched: 11. The germline CDR1 and CDR2 sequences are SGHNT and YENEEA. CDR3 sequence: CASSLPRLLAGGSDTQYF. The CDR3 bases are TGTGCCAGCAGCTTACCCCGTCTCCTAGCGGGAGGTTCAGATACGCAGTATTTT.

This clonotype was seen repeatedly, ten times or more. The chain recombines TRBV5-1 with TRBJ2-5; 7 bases line up with TRBD2. This CDR3 has 13 residues. Germline assignment: CDR1 SGHRS and CDR2 YFSETQ. The ends lost 4 bases at V and 4 bases at J; junction bases unmatched: 4. DNA for the CDR3: TGCGCCAGCAGCCTAGCGGTGGGAGAGACCCAGTACTTC. It encodes CASSLAVGETQYF.

The chain joins TRBV7-9 to TRBJ2-7; 8 nucleotides match TRBD1. The CDR3 spans 14 residues. V was pared by 5 bases and J by 6 bases, with 9 bases of the junction left unmatched. Per the germline V gene, CDR1 is SEHNR and CDR2 is FQNEAQ (reference sequence). The chain's CDR3 is CASSLDRDHREQYF. DNA for the CDR3: TGTGCCAGCAGCCTGGACAGGGACCATCGCGAGCAGTACTTC.

In this sample, this clonotype turned up a few times. The CDR3 DNA sequence: TGTGCCATCAGTGAATTCAACACTGAAGCTTTCTTT. This encodes CAISEFNTEAFF. The chain employs TRBV10-3 and TRBJ1-1; the D is unclear. Germline lookup yields CDR1 ENHRY and CDR2 SYGVKD. The length of the CDR3 is 12 residues. V dropped 3 bases and J dropped 2 bases, with 4 bases sitting between them.

In nucleotides, the CDR3 is TGTGCCAGCAGTGGCGGTACTAGCGGTTACTCCTACGAGCAGTACTTC. Amino acid sequence: CASSGGTSGYSYEQYF. This chain joins TRBV27 and TRBJ2-7, with 8 bases matching TRBD2. Germline CDR1 reads MNHEY; CDR2 reads SMNVEV (reference sequence). With 5 bases clipped from V and 0 bases from J, the junction kept 9 bases outside the gene matches. This CDR3 comprises 16 residues.

The genes are TRBV3-1 and TRBJ2-7; D perhaps matches TRBD2 (6 bases). This CDR3 has 15 residues. CDR1 is LGHDT, CDR2 YNNKEL, per germline (reference sequence). Trimming shortened V by 0 bases and J by 4 bases, and 13 bases separated the two germline ends. CDR3 in amino acids: CASSQEQLAQYEQYF. In DNA form, the CDR3 reads TGTGCCAGCAGCCAAGAACAGCTAGCGCAGTACGAGCAGTACTTC.

This clonotype was seen repeatedly, ten times or more. V is TRBV27 and J is TRBJ2-7; 8 bases line up with TRBD1. With 5 bases clipped from V and 0 bases from J, the junction kept 6 bases outside the gene matches. The CDR3 has 15 amino acids. CDR1 MNHEY and CDR2 SMNVEV come from the germline V gene (reference sequence). CDR3 nucleotides: TGTGCCAGCAGTCCGGGACAGGTGGGCTCCTACGAGCAGTACTTC. It encodes CASSPGQVGSYEQYF.

This clonotype has just a few counts. V gene TRBV10-2 combines with J gene TRBJ2-1, with 7 bases fitting TRBD2. V trimming: 6 bases; J trimming: 7 bases; junction bases outside the gene matches: 15. The CDR3 consists of 16 residues. Germline V lookup: CDR1 WSHSY, CDR2 SAAADI. DNA of the CDR3: TGCGCCAGCAGCCCACACGAAGGACTAGTCAGGAATGAGCAGTTCTTC. Its translation: CASSPHEGLVRNEQFF.

The chain is built from TRBV15 and TRBJ1-1; tentative D call: TRBD1 (5 bases). V gave up 3 bases and J gave up 11 bases, with 16 bases separating them. Germline V gene data show CDR1 as LNHNV and CDR2 as YYDKDF (reference sequence). The CDR3 totals 13 residues. The CDR3 coding sequence is TGTGCCACCAGCAGGGAAAGGACGGGGACGGCTTTCTTT. It is translated as CATSRERTGTAFF.

This clonotype was detected only a few times. V is TRBV7-3 and J is TRBJ2-2; weak D call: TRBD2 (6 bases). The V end was cut by 5 bases, the J end by 4 bases, with 11 bases between. The length of the CDR3 is 14 residues. Germline CDR1 is SGHTA and CDR2 is FQGTGA. The DNA for the CDR3 is TGTGCCAGCAGCCCGGGAGAGGGCACCGGGGAGCTGTTTTTT. This codes for CASSPGEGTGELFF.

The chain carries TRBV30 and TRBJ2-2; the match to TRBD2 covers 8 bases. The V and J ends lost 3 bases and 3 bases, in that order; junction bases with no gene match: 6. Looked up from germline, CDR1 is GTSNPN and CDR2 is SVGIG (reference sequence). The CDR3 consists of 15 residues. DNA for the CDR3: TGTGCCTGGAGCGGGGGACTAGGGCACACCGGGGAGCTGTTTTTT. Its protein product is CAWSGGLGHTGELFF.

This chain joins TRBV20-1 and TRBJ1-2, with a tentative D call TRBD1 (6 bases). The CDR3 runs to 16 residues. Germline lookup yields CDR1 DFQATT and CDR2 SNEGSKA (reference sequence). The V end lost 1 base, the J end lost 3 bases, and 18 bases lay between the germline ends. The CDR3 sequence: CSARVRDKGLHYGYTF. CDR3 DNA: TGCAGTGCTAGAGTCCGGGACAAAGGGCTTCACTATGGCTACACCTTC.

This clonotype has only a few counts. The chain joins TRBV7-8 to TRBJ1-1; no clear D gene. The CDR3 has 14 amino acids. The V end was cut by 4 bases, the J end by 5 bases, with 14 bases between. Germline CDR1 reads SGHVS; CDR2 reads FQNEAQ. CDR3 nucleotide sequence: TGTGCCAGCAGCTCCCAAGGGCGGAAGACTGAAGCTTTCTTT. Protein product: CASSSQGRKTEAFF. The full variable domain, rest sourced from reference TRBV7-8 and TRBJ1-1, is GAGVSQSPRYKVAKRGQDVALRCDPISGHVSLFWYQQALGQGPEFLTYFQNEAQLDKSGLPSDRFFAERPEGSVSTLKIQRTQQEDSAVYLCASSSQGRKTEAFFGQGTRLTVV.

This clonotype was observed a handful of times. The V gene is TRBV30, the J gene TRBJ2-3; TRBD1 matches at 12 bases. CDR1 GTSNPN and CDR2 SVGIG come from the germline V gene (reference sequence). The CDR3 length is 17 residues. J lost 4 bases, V lost 5 bases, and 13 bases had no gene match. For the CDR3, the DNA is TGTGCCTGGGACAGGAACTCCGGGACAGGGGGCGCAGATACGCAGTATTTT. It is translated as CAWDRNSGTGGADTQYF. Based on the CDR3 plus reference TRBV30 and TRBJ2-3, the full variable domain is SQTIHQWPATLVQPVGSPLSLECTVEGTSNPNLYWYRQAAGRGLQLLFYSVGIGQISSEVPQNLSASRPQDRQFILSSKKLLLSDSGFYLCAWDRNSGTGGADTQYFGPGTRLTVL.

V is TRBV2 and J is TRBJ1-1, with TRBD1 matching over 9 bases. V shed 6 bases and J 6 bases; nucleotides not matched to a gene: 5. Germline V CDR1 and CDR2: SNHLY, FYNNEI. The CDR3 is 13 residues long. Here the CDR3 reads CASRLQGASEAFF. The CDR3 DNA follows: TGTGCCAGCAGATTACAGGGGGCGTCTGAAGCTTTCTTT. Full variable domain (rest looked up from reference TRBV2 and TRBJ1-1): EPEVTQTPSHQVTQMGQEVILRCVPISNHLYFYWYRQILGQKVEFLVSFYNNEISEKSEIFDDQFSVERPDGSNFTLKIRSTKLEDSAMYFCASRLQGASEAFFGQGTRLTVV.

This chain links TRBV27 with TRBJ2-5, with 8 bases that match TRBD1. The CDR3 length is 14 residues. Germline V gene data show CDR1 as MNHEY and CDR2 as SMNVEV (reference sequence). The trim removed 7 bases at V and 1 base at J, leaving 5 bases unmatched. The CDR3 is CASKFQGAQETQYF. Written as DNA, the CDR3 is TGTGCCAGCAAATTCCAGGGGGCCCAAGAGACCCAGTACTTC.

This clonotype was counted only a few times. The rearrangement links TRBV29-1 to TRBJ2-5; D ambiguous. Germline-derived CDR1 and CDR2 are SQVTM and ANQGSEA. This CDR3 has 11 residues. Trimming took off 4 bases at V and 0 bases at J, with 3 bases between the two ends. CDR3 nucleotide sequence: TGCAGCGTTGCACACCAAGAGACCCAGTACTTC. It translates to CSVAHQETQYF.

V usage is TRBV5-1 and J usage is TRBJ2-7, with 13 bases identical to TRBD2. The trim removed 3 bases at V and 2 bases at J, leaving 8 bases unmatched. The CDR3 runs 17 residues. Germline V lookup: CDR1 SGHRS, CDR2 YFSETQ. As DNA, the CDR3 is TGCGCCAGCAGCTGGGAACTAGCGGGGGGGCCCACCTACGAGCAGTACTTC. This translates into CASSWELAGGPTYEQYF.

This clonotype was found a few times. This chain uses TRBV6-1 with TRBJ2-2; unclear D gene. The CDR3 loop spans 13 amino acids. Germline V gene lookup returns CDR1 MNHNS and CDR2 SASEGT. V lost 6 bases to trimming and J lost 7 bases, with 12 bases between them. The CDR3 region has the DNA TGTGCCAGCAGCCCCCAACTACTCGGGGAGCTGTTTTTT. It encodes CASSPQLLGELFF.

The rearrangement joins TRBV5-1 to TRBJ2-2, with D tentatively TRBD1 (5 bases). V dropped 5 bases and J dropped 1 base, with 9 bases sitting between them. The CDR3 spans 14 residues. Germline lookup yields CDR1 SGHRS and CDR2 YFSETQ. The CDR3 is CASRQELNTGELFF. CDR3 DNA: TGCGCCAGCAGACAGGAACTGAACACCGGGGAGCTGTTTTTT.

This clonotype was seen a handful of times. The gene calls are TRBV6-2 or TRBV6-3 and TRBJ1-5; D is unresolved. Germline loops: CDR1 MNHEY, CDR2 SVGEGT. Between the trimmed V and J ends, which lost 0 bases and 0 bases, there was a span of 6 bases. The length of the CDR3 is 15 residues. The chain's CDR3 is CASSYSAGSNQPQHF. The CDR3 DNA reads as TGTGCCAGCAGTTACTCCGCCGGTAGCAATCAGCCCCAGCATTTT.

This chain uses TRBV3-1 with TRBJ1-5; a weak D match, TRBD1 (6 bases). Germline CDR1 is LGHDT and CDR2 is YNNKEL (reference sequence). This CDR3 comprises 17 residues. V lost 4 bases and J lost 1, with 17 bases in between. The CDR3 DNA reads TGTGCCAGCAGCCCGAGCCGGACGGGGGGCAGCAATCAGCCCCAGCATTTT. Translated, it gives CASSPSRTGGSNQPQHF.

The V call is TRBV12-3 or TRBV12-4, the J call TRBJ1-4; 11 positions match TRBD1. The J segment lost 8 bases and the V segment lost 5 bases, leaving 7 bases of the junction unmatched. This CDR3 contains 15 residues. CDR3 protein: CASSTDRGLEEKLFF. In DNA, the CDR3 is TGTGCCAGCAGTACGGACAGGGGGCTGGAAGAAAAACTGTTTTTT.

J is TRBJ2-2 and V is TRBV6-5; tentative D call: TRBD2 (5 bases). The CDR3 runs to 15 residues. With 2 bases removed from V and 6 bases from J, the gap between germline ends came to 13 bases. CDR1 is MNHEY, CDR2 SVGAGI, per germline. This CDR3 reads CASSYTRGSAGELFF. The CDR3 nucleotides read TGTGCCAGCAGTTACACAAGAGGGTCGGCCGGGGAGCTGTTTTTT.